This T cell receptor (beta chain) was found in a study of T cells after yellow fever vaccination. For the study at large: Low-cell-number fractions underwent preparation using SMART-Seq v4 Ultra Low Input.

The CDR3 runs 13 residues. CDR1 SGHRS and CDR2 YFSETQ come from the germline V gene. V was pared by 0 bases and J by 6 bases, with 9 bases between. Study observations and caveats: CD4 and CD8 compartments shared a small share of clonotypes.

TCRdb re-called the 5' RACE reads through MiXCR, storing one row per CDR3 protein. Seen here are 200,000 to 250,000 distinct CDR3 sequences, around 3.1% observed once, and the top ten hold about 3%. This clonotype was detected a few times. The antigen remains undetermined. The J gene is TRBJ1-2, the V gene TRBV5-1; D not certain. This TCR derives from a man younger than 35 who received the YFV17D yellow fever vaccine. The sequencing here drew on CD4+ T cells sorted from PBMCs, taken 10 days after the yellow fever booster vaccination. CDR3: CASSLVPGNGYTF. CDR3 DNA sequence: TGCGCCAGCAGCTTGGTTCCGGGGAATGGCTACACCTTC.